This T cell receptor beta chain was identified during a study of glioma-infiltrating T cells after dendritic cell vaccination. Time point: after dendritic cell vaccination, including at tumor progression/relapse. The CDR3 has 15 residues. V dropped 7 bases and J dropped 2 bases, with 18 bases sitting between them. The V gene's germline CDR1 is SNHLY and CDR2 FYNNEI. The method was immunoSEQ multiplex PCR; TCRdb's version includes in-frame clones alone and lacks a portion of them. The sample yields about 91,000 clones, 70% to 90% seen once. This specimen was blood, taken after dendritic cell vaccination. The chain carries TRBV2 and TRBJ2-7, with a tentative D call TRBD2 (5 bases). This sequence originates from a human donor with glioblastoma. In DNA, the CDR3 is TGTGCCAGCACAGCGGTCCGGTCCTTCACCTACGAGCAGTACGTC. Amino acid sequence: CASTAVRSFTYEQYV.